The present entry profiles one TCR beta chain with its context. The data belong to a study of blood T cell repertoires in COVID-19. Study overall: The analysed material was cDNA or gDNA that came from T cells, B-cell-depleted T cells, or PBMCs.

Each recovered donor of Cohort 3 presented with two negative PCRs, clearance, or symptom resolution. Authors' analysis steps: How many nucleated cells were present was estimated from reference gene primer amplification. The table came from immunoSEQ multiplex PCR; TCRdb's copy has only in-frame clones and leaves some out. That table furnishes V, J and clone size, whereas the DNA furnished D and trimming. The sample holds about 240,000 clones; around 89% are singletons and the top ten take roughly 4%. The CDR3 is made up of 14 amino acids. CDR1 is MNHEY and CDR2 is SMNVEV in the germline V gene (reference sequence). The V end was cut by 4 bases, the J end by 10 bases, with 14 bases between.

V and J are TRBV27 and TRBJ1-6; TRBD1 might be the D (5 bases). This sequence was found in a woman in her twenties or thirties who had recovered from COVID-19. Sample: PBMCs or T cells enriched from blood (not recorded which). CDR3: CASSSREAGSPLHF. The CDR3 DNA follows: TGTGCCAGCAGTTCCAGGGAGGCGGGGTCACCCCTCCACTTT.